One and the same sample provided the 3 T cell receptor beta chains below, sequenced in a study of T cell repertoires in cytomegalovirus infection. TCRdb re-analysed the reads in MiXCR, keeping a single row per CDR3 protein. The data show hundreds of thousands of distinct CDR3 sequences, roughly 17% seen once. The sample was PBMCs. All receptors come from a human donor in good health (CMV status not recorded). Some clones in this sample may be carry-over from other donors' samples.

This clonotype was counted ten times or more. J is TRBJ2-7 and V is TRBV7-2, with 8 positions matching TRBD1. CDR3 length equals 14 residues. With 4 bases clipped from V and 3 bases from J, the junction kept 5 bases outside the gene matches. CDR1 is SGHTA, CDR2 FQGNSA, per germline. CDR3 DNA sequence: TGTGCCAGCAGCTCAGCTACAGGGGGCTACGAGCAGTACTTC. Translating it yields CASSSATGGYEQYF.

The table lists this clonotype with many counts. The chain uses TRBV7-6 and TRBJ2-5, with TRBD2 as a possible D gene (6 bases). The germline CDR1 and CDR2 sequences are SGHVS and FNYEAQ. This CDR3 comprises 15 residues. V lost 5 bases, J lost 7 bases, and 20 bases lay in between. The CDR3 loop reads CASSTRGSGFGTQYF. CDR3 nucleotide sequence: TGTGCCAGCAGCACCCGTGGAAGCGGGTTCGGGACCCAGTACTTC.

In its sample, this clonotype ranks as medium-sized (0.01 to 0.1%). The chain recombines TRBV4-3 with TRBJ1-6; possible D gene TRBD1, 5 bases. V was shortened by 0 bases and J by 10 bases, with 16 bases between the two germline ends. The CDR3 runs to 16 residues. The germline V gene has CDR1 LGHNA and CDR2 YSLEER. CDR3 loop: CASSQEYDSGGSPLHF. The DNA for the CDR3 is TGCGCCAGCAGCCAAGAATATGACAGCGGGGGATCACCCCTCCACTTT.